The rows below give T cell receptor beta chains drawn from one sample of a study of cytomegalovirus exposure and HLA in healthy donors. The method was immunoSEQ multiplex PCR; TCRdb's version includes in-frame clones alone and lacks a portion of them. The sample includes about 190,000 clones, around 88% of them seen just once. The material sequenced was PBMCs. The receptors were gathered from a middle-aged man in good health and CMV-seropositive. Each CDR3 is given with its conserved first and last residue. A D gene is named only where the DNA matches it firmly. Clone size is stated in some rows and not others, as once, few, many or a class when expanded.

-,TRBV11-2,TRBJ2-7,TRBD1,TGTGCCAGCAGCTTAGGCCCCGACAGGGGCTACGAGCAGTACTTC,CASSLGPDRGYEQYF
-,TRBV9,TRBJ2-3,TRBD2,TGTGCCAGCAGCACCCACGGGACTAGCGGGACCCTAAGCACAGATACGCAGTATTTT,CASSTHGTSGTLSTDTQYF
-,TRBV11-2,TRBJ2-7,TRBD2,TGTGCCAGCAGCTTGACTAGCGGCCACTACGAGCAGTACTTC,CASSLTSGHYEQYF
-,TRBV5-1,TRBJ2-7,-,TGCGCCAGCAGCCCCGACGGGACACGGAACTACGAGCAGTACTTC,CASSPDGTRNYEQYF
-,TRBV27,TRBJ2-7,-,TGTGCCAGCAGTTCGCCGATATTACAGGGTGGGGCACACTACGAGCAGTACTTC,CASSSPILQGGAHYEQYF
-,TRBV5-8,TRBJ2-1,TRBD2,TGTGCCAGCAGCTCCGGACTAGCGGGAGGCACCCTGTACAATGAGCAGTTCTTC,CASSSGLAGGTLYNEQFF
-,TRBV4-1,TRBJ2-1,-,TGCGCCAGCAGCCGAAGTAGTGGCTCCTACAATGAGCAGTTCTTC,CASSRSSGSYNEQFF
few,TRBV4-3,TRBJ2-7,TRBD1,TGCGCCAGCAGCCAAGGACAGGGAATCTCCTACGAGCAGTACTTC,CASSQGQGISYEQYF
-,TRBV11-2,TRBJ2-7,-,TGTGCCAGCAGCTCAACCCCGACTAGTTACGAGCAGTACTTC,CASSSTPTSYEQYF
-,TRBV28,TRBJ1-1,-,TGTGCCAGCAGCTTGGGGCGGGGCAGCGTAAACACTGAAGCTTTCTTT,CASSLGRGSVNTEAFF
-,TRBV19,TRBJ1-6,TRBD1,TGTGCCAGTAGTCTCCGGGGACAGGGGAATTCACCCCTCCACTTT,CASSLRGQGNSPLHF